These 30 T cell receptor beta chains came from one sample sequenced in a study of OX40 agonist ivuxolimab in advanced cancers. TCRdb's table, derived via immunoSEQ multiplex PCR, lists solely in-frame clones and lacks some. The sample includes 45,000 to 55,000 clones, 85% of them seen just once. Specimen: CD4+ or CD8+ T cells sorted from blood, collected in a trial of the OX40 agonist ivuxolimab. These receptors all stem from an adult with an advanced solid tumor such as melanoma, head and neck, liver or kidney cancer.

V usage is TRBV6-1 and J usage is TRBJ2-7, with D possibly TRBD2 on 5 matching bases. Trimming left V 2 bases short and J 3 bases short, with 11 bases between. This CDR3 has 14 amino acids. Per the germline V gene, CDR1 is MNHNS and CDR2 is SASEGT. The CDR3 protein is CASSEPRGYYEQYF. DNA of the CDR3: TGTGCCAGCAGTGAACCCCGGGGTTACTACGAGCAGTACTTC.

The chain recombines TRBV7-9 with TRBJ1-1; no clear D. The CDR3 totals 13 residues. With 1 base removed from V and 1 base from J, the gap between germline ends came to 4 bases. Germline values: CDR1 SEHNR, CDR2 FQNEAQ (reference sequence). The DNA for the CDR3 is TGTGCCAGCAGCTTAGTTTGGAACACTGAAGCTTTCTTT. Translation gives CASSLVWNTEAFF.

J is TRBJ1-3 and V is TRBV28; the match to TRBD1 covers 8 bases. J gave up 3 bases and V 3 bases, and 10 bases lay outside the gene matches. In germline, CDR1 is MDHEN, CDR2 SYDVKM. The CDR3 has 17 residues. The CDR3 spells CASSFGTETGVGNTIYF. As DNA, the CDR3 is TGTGCCAGCAGTTTCGGTACTGAGACAGGGGTTGGAAACACCATATATTTT.

The chain combines TRBV2 with TRBJ2-7; no clear D. This CDR3 region has 10 residues. Germline V CDR1 and CDR2: SNHLY, FYNNEI. Trimming removed 5 bases at V and 6 bases at J, with 5 bases between. CDR3 in amino acids: CASSIVEQYF. In nucleotides, the CDR3 is TGTGCCAGCAGTATAGTCGAGCAGTACTTC.

As DNA, the CDR3 is TGTGCCAGCAGCCGCCCCGACAGGGGGTCCCAAGAGACCCAGTACTTC. Its translation is CASSRPDRGSQETQYF. The chain uses TRBV5-4 and TRBJ2-5; TRBD1 matches 9 bases. V was pared by 4 bases and J by 1 base, with 8 bases of the junction left unmatched. Germline CDR1 and CDR2: SGHNT and YYREEE (reference sequence). The CDR3 has 16 residues.

This clone was observed a few times. The V and J genes are TRBV2 and TRBJ2-1; 8 nucleotides agree with TRBD1. CDR1 is SNHLY and CDR2 is FYNNEI in the germline V gene. CDR3 length: 14 amino acids. After removal of 5 bases from V and 2 bases from J, the junction contained 2 bases not matched to a gene. CDR3 in amino acids: CASSMDRAYNEQFF. The CDR3, as DNA: TGTGCCAGCAGTATGGACAGGGCCTACAATGAGCAGTTCTTC.

The chain is built from TRBV7-9 and TRBJ1-5; tentatively, D is TRBD1 (5 bases). V was shortened by 6 bases and J by 4 bases, with 10 bases between the two germline ends. The CDR3 spans 13 residues. Germline V gives CDR1 SEHNR, CDR2 FQNEAQ (reference sequence). CDR3 sequence reads: CASSHGGNQPQHF. The CDR3 region has the DNA TGTGCCAGCAGTCACGGGGGGAATCAGCCCCAGCATTTT.

V usage is TRBV19 and J usage is TRBJ2-1; D remains ambiguous. Germline values: CDR1 LNHDA, CDR2 SQIVND (reference sequence). V shed 3 bases and J shed 5 bases, with 5 bases lying between them. The CDR3 covers 12 residues. The CDR3 loop is CASSMEDNEQFF. The DNA of the CDR3 is TGTGCCAGTAGTATGGAAGACAATGAGCAGTTCTTC.

This sequence joins TRBV27 and TRBJ2-1; 8 bases map to TRBD1. Losses at the gene ends were 5 bases for V and 2 bases for J; bases not matched to a gene: 5. The germline gives CDR1 MNHEY, CDR2 SMNVEV (reference sequence). There are 15 residues in the CDR3. The CDR3 region is CASSRSQGAYNEQFF. The CDR3, as DNA: TGTGCCAGCAGTAGATCACAGGGGGCCTACAATGAGCAGTTCTTC.

The genes are TRBV7-9 and TRBJ2-1; D unresolved. The germline V and J ends were trimmed by 5 bases and 9 bases, with 11 bases remaining between them. Germline CDR1 and CDR2: SEHNR and FQNEAQ (reference sequence). The CDR3 spans 12 residues. CDR3 loop: CASSPPGGEQFF. In DNA, the CDR3 is TGTGCCAGCAGCCCCCCGGGTGGTGAGCAGTTCTTC.

The chain employs TRBV19 and TRBJ1-2, with TRBD1 matching 9 bases. Germline CDR1 LNHDA, CDR2 SQIVND (reference sequence). CDR3 size: 14 residues. The ends lost 6 bases at V and 4 bases at J; junction bases unmatched: 6. The CDR3 region is CASSPDRGIYGYTF. DNA for the CDR3: TGTGCCAGTAGCCCGGACAGGGGAATCTATGGCTACACCTTC.

The genes are TRBV19 and TRBJ2-5; 8 positions agree with TRBD1. Germline V lookup: CDR1 LNHDA, CDR2 SQIVND (reference sequence). The CDR3 loop spans 16 amino acids. The V gene end was trimmed by 1 base and the J gene end by 1 base; junction bases not matched to a gene: 5. CDR3 in amino acids: CASSIGPDRGQETQYF. CDR3 nucleotides: TGTGCCAGTAGTATAGGCCCAGACAGGGGCCAAGAGACCCAGTACTTC.

The V and J genes are TRBV10-3 and TRBJ2-5; 7 bases agree with TRBD2. The V gene end was trimmed by 10 bases and the J gene end by 5 bases; junction bases not matched to a gene: 10. CDR1 and CDR2 (germline): ENHRY, SYGVKD. This CDR3 is built from 13 residues. The CDR3 here is CATSSGNGETQYF. CDR3 sequence (DNA): TGTGCCACCTCAAGCGGGAACGGGGAGACCCAGTACTTC.

The CDR3, as DNA: TGTGCCAGCAGCTTACCGGGGGCCTCTGGAAACACCATATATTTT. Its translation is CASSLPGASGNTIYF. The chain links TRBV13 to TRBJ1-3; D may be TRBD1 (6 bases). Germline CDR1 is PRHDT and CDR2 is FYEKMQ (reference sequence). The V and J ends lost 2 bases and 0 bases respectively, with 8 bases between them. The CDR3 runs 15 residues.

This chain joins TRBV5-1 and TRBJ2-5; 11 nucleotides agree with TRBD2. Germline lookup yields CDR1 SGHRS and CDR2 YFSETQ. Germline trimming cut 6 bases from V and 2 bases from J; bases unmatched to any gene: 6. The CDR3 contains 15 residues. The CDR3 sequence is CASTGLAGVQETQYF. The CDR3 coding sequence is TGCGCCAGCACCGGACTAGCGGGCGTTCAAGAGACCCAGTACTTC.

The chain's CDR3 is CASSADRTGWGFF. CDR3 nucleotide sequence: TGTGCCAGCAGTGCCGATAGGACAGGGTGGGGGTTCTTC. The chain has TRBV28 and TRBJ2-1; 8 bases agree with TRBD1. The V gene's germline CDR1 is MDHEN and CDR2 SYDVKM. The CDR3 covers 13 residues. Trimming cost V 5 bases and J 15 bases; bases outside gene matches: 12.

The V call is TRBV30, the J call TRBJ1-4; D is unclear. Deletions cut 1 base from V and 8 bases from J, with 8 bases between. The CDR3 runs 12 residues. From germline, CDR1 is GTSNPN and CDR2 SVGIG (reference sequence). Here the CDR3 DNA reads TGTGCCTGGAGTGGATCGGAGGAAAAACTGTTTTTT. As protein: CAWSGSEEKLFF.

Remarks on this clone: The same CDR3 is also encoded by other DNA sequences in this sample. The chain is built from TRBV5-6 and TRBJ2-5, with D unclear. This CDR3 contains 15 residues. V lost 3 bases to trimming and J lost 2 bases, with 14 bases between them. Per germline, CDR1 SGHDT and CDR2 YYEEEE. CDR3 DNA: TGTGCCAGCAGCTGGGAAATGGAGATTCAAGAGACCCAGTACTTC. It translates to CASSWEMEIQETQYF.

This clone was detected a few times. The chain uses TRBV18 and TRBJ1-2, with D perhaps matching TRBD1 (6 bases). This CDR3 has 13 residues. Trimming cost V 2 bases and J 5 bases, with 9 bases left between them. The V gene's germline CDR1 is KGHSH and CDR2 LQKENI. The CDR3 bases are TGTGCCAGCTCACCAACAGGGCGGTATGGCTACACCTTC. Translating it yields CASSPTGRYGYTF.

The rearrangement links TRBV5-1 to TRBJ2-7; D possibly uses TRBD1 or TRBD2 (5 bases each). Per germline, CDR1 SGHRS and CDR2 YFSETQ. V lost 2 bases to trimming and J lost 6 bases, with 15 bases between them. The CDR3 totals 14 residues. The CDR3 sequence: CASSLRDLAAEQYF. The CDR3 bases are TGCGCCAGCAGCTTAAGGGACCTAGCCGCCGAGCAGTACTTC.

J is TRBJ2-3 and V is TRBV5-1; D perhaps matches TRBD1 (5 bases). CDR1 and CDR2 (germline): SGHRS, YFSETQ. This CDR3 contains 16 residues. The ends were cut back, 5 bases at V and 1 base at J, with 17 bases in the middle. The CDR3 loop is CASRGLPGARTDTQYF. The CDR3 region has the DNA TGCGCCAGCAGGGGCCTCCCTGGGGCGCGCACAGATACGCAGTATTTT.

The rearrangement joins TRBV7-9 to TRBJ2-1, with a weak D call TRBD2 (5 bases). The length of the CDR3 is 15 residues. Germline CDR1 reads SEHNR; CDR2 reads FQNEAQ (reference sequence). Trimming shortened V by 3 bases and J by 0 bases, and 9 bases separated the two germline ends. DNA of the CDR3: TGTGCCAGCAGCTTCCTTGGGAGCTCCTACAATGAGCAGTTCTTC. Amino acids: CASSFLGSSYNEQFF.

The chain is built from TRBV7-3 and TRBJ2-1; 11 nucleotides line up with TRBD2. There are 15 residues in the CDR3. Germline CDR1 SGHTA, CDR2 FQGTGA. The V segment lost 6 bases and the J segment 6 bases; nucleotides outside the gene matches: 7. The CDR3 here is CASSSGTSGINEQFF. The CDR3 coding sequence is TGTGCCAGCAGTTCCGGGACTAGCGGCATCAATGAGCAGTTCTTC.

Relative to its sample, this clone is medium-sized. This chain links TRBV10-1 with TRBJ2-3; D gene unclear. The CDR3 is 12 amino acids. Germline lookup yields CDR1 WNHNN and CDR2 SYGVQD (reference sequence). V gave up 5 bases and J gave up 3 bases, with 6 bases separating them. Here the CDR3 reads CASSSTTDTQYF. The CDR3 DNA is TGCGCCAGCAGTTCCACGACAGATACGCAGTATTTT.

V is TRBV5-1 and J is TRBJ2-7, with 9 positions matching TRBD2. The V gene end was trimmed by 0 bases and the J gene end by 2 bases; junction bases not matched to a gene: 15. The germline V gene has CDR1 SGHRS and CDR2 YFSETQ. The CDR3 runs to 19 residues. The CDR3 reads CASSLAVSIGLARTYEQYF. The DNA for the CDR3 is TGCGCCAGCAGCTTGGCCGTGTCGATAGGACTAGCGAGAACCTACGAGCAGTACTTC.

This clone was detected only once. This chain uses TRBV2 with TRBJ2-2; D is possibly TRBD1 (6 bases). Trimming stripped 6 bases from V and 7 bases from J, with 15 bases between. In germline, CDR1 is SNHLY, CDR2 FYNNEI. The CDR3 covers 14 residues. The CDR3, as DNA: TGTGCCAGCAGCGGTATTCAGGGGCGCGGGGAGCTGTTTTTT. It codes for CASSGIQGRGELFF. Combining the CDR3 with reference TRBV2 and TRBJ2-2 gives the whole variable domain EPEVTQTPSHQVTQMGQEVILRCVPISNHLYFYWYRQILGQKVEFLVSFYNNEISEKSEIFDDQFSVERPDGSNFTLKIRSTKLEDSAMYFCASSGIQGRGELFFGEGSRLTVL.

The table lists this clone with a few counts. V gene TRBV19 combines with J gene TRBJ2-7; TRBD1 or TRBD2 may be the D gene (5 bases each). Germline assignment: CDR1 LNHDA and CDR2 SQIVND (reference sequence). Trimming stripped 4 bases from V and 3 bases from J, with 16 bases between. CDR3 length: 15 residues. CDR3 in DNA: TGTGCCAGTAGTACCTTTCCCGGGACGGACTACGAGCAGTACTTC. It encodes CASSTFPGTDYEQYF.

This chain uses TRBV19 with TRBJ1-2, with D possibly TRBD1 on 5 matching bases. The germline gives CDR1 LNHDA, CDR2 SQIVND (reference sequence). This CDR3 is built from 15 residues. Trimming stripped 6 bases from V and 5 bases from J, with 19 bases between. CDR3: CASRPVTDPSYGYTF. CDR3 sequence (DNA): TGTGCCAGTAGACCCGTGACAGACCCTTCTTATGGCTACACCTTC.

V usage is TRBV5-1 and J usage is TRBJ2-2; tentatively, D is TRBD1 (5 bases). The CDR3 spans 15 residues. Trimming took off 2 bases at V and 3 bases at J, with 11 bases between the two ends. Germline V CDR1 and CDR2: SGHRS, YFSETQ. CDR3 region: CASSFSGPHTGELFF. Here the CDR3 DNA reads TGCGCCAGCAGCTTCTCAGGGCCCCACACCGGGGAGCTGTTTTTT.

This clone was recorded a few times. The chain recombines TRBV5-1 with TRBJ2-1; 9 nucleotides line up with TRBD2. The V and J ends lost 8 bases and 9 bases, in that order; junction bases with no gene match: 12. CDR1 is SGHRS, CDR2 YFSETQ, per germline. The length of the CDR3 is 14 residues. This CDR3 reads CASSRGSGRVEQFF. CDR3 sequence (DNA): TGCGCCAGTTCTCGGGGTAGCGGGAGAGTTGAGCAGTTCTTC.